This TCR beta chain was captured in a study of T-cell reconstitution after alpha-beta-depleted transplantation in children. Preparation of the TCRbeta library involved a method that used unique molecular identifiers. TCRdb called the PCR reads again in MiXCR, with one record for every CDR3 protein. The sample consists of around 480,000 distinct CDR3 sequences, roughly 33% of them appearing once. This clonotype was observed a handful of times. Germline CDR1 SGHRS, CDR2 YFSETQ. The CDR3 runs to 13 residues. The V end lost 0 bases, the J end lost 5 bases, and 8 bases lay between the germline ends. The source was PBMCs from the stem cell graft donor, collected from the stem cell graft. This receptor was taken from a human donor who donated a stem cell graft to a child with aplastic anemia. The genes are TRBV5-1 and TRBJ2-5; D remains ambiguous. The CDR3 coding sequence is TGCGCCAGCAGCTTGGAGGTGGTGGAGACCCAGTACTTC. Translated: CASSLEVVETQYF. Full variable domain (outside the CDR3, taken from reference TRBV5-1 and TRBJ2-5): KAGVTQTPRYLIKTRGQQVTLSCSPISGHRSVSWYQQTPGQGLQFLFEYFSETQRNKGNFPGRFSGRQFSNSRSEMNVSTLELGDSALYLCASSLEVVETQYFGPGTRLLVL.